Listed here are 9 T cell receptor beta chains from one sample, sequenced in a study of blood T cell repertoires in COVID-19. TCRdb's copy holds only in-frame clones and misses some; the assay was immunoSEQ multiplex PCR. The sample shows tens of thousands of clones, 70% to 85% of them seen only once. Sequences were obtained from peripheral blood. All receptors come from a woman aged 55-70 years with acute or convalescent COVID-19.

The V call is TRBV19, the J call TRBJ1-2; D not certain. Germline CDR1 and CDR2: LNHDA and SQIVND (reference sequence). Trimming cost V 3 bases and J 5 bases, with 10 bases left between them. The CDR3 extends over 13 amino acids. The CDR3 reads CASSINSQYGYTF. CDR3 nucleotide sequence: TGTGCCAGTAGTATCAACAGCCAGTATGGCTACACCTTC.

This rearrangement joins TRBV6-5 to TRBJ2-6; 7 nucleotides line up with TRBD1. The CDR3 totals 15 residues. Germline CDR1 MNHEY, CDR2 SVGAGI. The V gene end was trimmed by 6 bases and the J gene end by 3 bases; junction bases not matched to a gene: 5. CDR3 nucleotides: TGTGCCAGCAGACGCACAGGGGTTGGGGCCAACGTCCTGACTTTC. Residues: CASRRTGVGANVLTF.

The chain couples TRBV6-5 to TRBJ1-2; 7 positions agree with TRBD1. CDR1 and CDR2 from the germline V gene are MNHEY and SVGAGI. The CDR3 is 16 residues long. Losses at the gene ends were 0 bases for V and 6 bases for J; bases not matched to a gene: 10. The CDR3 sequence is CASSYSSWTGANGYTF. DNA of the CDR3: TGTGCCAGCAGTTACTCGTCTTGGACAGGTGCTAATGGCTACACCTTC.

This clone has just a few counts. CDR3 in DNA: TGTGCCAGCAGCTTAGGGAGAATAGCGGGACTGACAGAAGAGACCCAGTACTTC. This gives the protein CASSLGRIAGLTEETQYF. The chain recombines TRBV7-2 with TRBJ2-5; 8 bases are a match to TRBD2. There are 18 residues in the CDR3. J gave up 3 bases and V 1 base, and 13 bases lay outside the gene matches. From germline, CDR1 is SGHTA and CDR2 FQGNSA.

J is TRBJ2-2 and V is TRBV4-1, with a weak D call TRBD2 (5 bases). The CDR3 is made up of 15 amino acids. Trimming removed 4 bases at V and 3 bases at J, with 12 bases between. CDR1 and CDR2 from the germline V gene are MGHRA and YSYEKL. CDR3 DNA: TGCGCCAGCAGCCCCCCAGCGGCCTACACCGGGGAGCTGTTTTTT. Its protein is CASSPPAAYTGELFF.

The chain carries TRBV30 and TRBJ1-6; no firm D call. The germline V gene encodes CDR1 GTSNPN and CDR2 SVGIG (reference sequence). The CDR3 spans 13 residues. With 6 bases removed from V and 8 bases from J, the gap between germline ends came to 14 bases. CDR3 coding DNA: TGTGCCTGTTCCGGCGGCGGCGATTCACCCCTCCACTTT. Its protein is CACSGGGDSPLHF. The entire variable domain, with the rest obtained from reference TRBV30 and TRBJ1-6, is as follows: SQTIHQWPATLVQPVGSPLSLECTVEGTSNPNLYWYRQAAGRGLQLLFYSVGIGQISSEVPQNLSASRPQDRQFILSSKKLLLSDSGFYLCACSGGGDSPLHFGNGTRLTVT.

CDR3 in amino acids: CASSLESGANSNQPQHF. DNA for the CDR3: TGTGCCAGCAGCTTAGAATCAGGGGCCAATAGCAATCAGCCCCAGCATTTT. The chain links TRBV7-2 to TRBJ1-5, with TRBD1 as a possible D gene (6 bases). The length of the CDR3 is 17 residues. V lost 1 base to trimming and J lost 0 bases, with 13 bases between them. Germline assignment: CDR1 SGHTA and CDR2 FQGNSA.

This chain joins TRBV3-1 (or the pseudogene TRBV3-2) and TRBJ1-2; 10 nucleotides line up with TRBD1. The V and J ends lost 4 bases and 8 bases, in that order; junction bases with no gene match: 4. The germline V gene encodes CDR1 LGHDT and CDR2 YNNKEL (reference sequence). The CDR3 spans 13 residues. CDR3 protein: CASSPGQGIGYTF. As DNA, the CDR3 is TGTGCCAGCAGCCCGGGACAGGGGATCGGCTACACCTTC.

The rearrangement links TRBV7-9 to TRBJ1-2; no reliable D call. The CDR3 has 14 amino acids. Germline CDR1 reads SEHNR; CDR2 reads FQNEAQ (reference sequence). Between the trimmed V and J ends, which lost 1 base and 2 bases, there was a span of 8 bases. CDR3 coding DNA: TGTGCCAGCAGCTTAGAACAACCGAACTATGGCTACACCTTC. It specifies CASSLEQPNYGYTF.